What follows are 28 T cell receptor beta chains derived from one specimen sequenced in a study of blood T cell repertoires in COVID-19. Profiled with immunoSEQ multiplex PCR; TCRdb holds only in-frame clones, not every one. Here the sample spans about 120,000 clones, 85% to 90% being singletons. Sequenced material: peripheral blood. Receptors were obtained from an elderly man with acute or convalescent COVID-19.

The chain joins TRBV3-1 (or the pseudogene TRBV3-2) to TRBJ1-2; 9 bases align to TRBD1. CDR3 length: 14 amino acids. CDR1 is LGHDT, CDR2 YNNKEL, per germline (reference sequence). Germline trimming cut 1 base from V and 8 bases from J; bases unmatched to any gene: 5. This chain's CDR3 is CASSQGTGGLGYTF. As DNA, the CDR3 is TGTGCCAGCAGCCAAGGTACAGGGGGCCTAGGCTACACCTTC.

The chain carries TRBV7-9 and TRBJ2-2; possibly TRBD1 for D (6 bases). The CDR3 runs 16 residues. Germline loops: CDR1 SEHNR, CDR2 FQNEAQ (reference sequence). Trimming took off 3 bases at V and 3 bases at J, with 14 bases between the two ends. CDR3 sequence: CASSFYQGSYTGELFF. The CDR3 DNA reads TGTGCCAGCAGCTTTTACCAGGGGAGTTACACCGGGGAGCTGTTTTTT.

The chain combines TRBV30 with TRBJ1-4; D is possibly TRBD1 (5 bases). Trimming took off 3 bases at V and 12 bases at J, with 11 bases between the two ends. CDR3 length equals 11 residues. Germline values: CDR1 GTSNPN, CDR2 SVGIG (reference sequence). The CDR3 DNA reads as TGTGCCTGGAGGTTGGGGCAGCAACTGTTTTTT. Its translation is CAWRLGQQLFF.

The CDR3 sequence: CAISGTGGDQPQHF. The CDR3 nucleotides read TGTGCCATCAGTGGGACAGGGGGCGACCAGCCCCAGCATTTT. The genes are TRBV10-3 and TRBJ1-5; the match to TRBD1 covers 11 bases. In germline, CDR1 is ENHRY, CDR2 SYGVKD. This CDR3 has 14 amino acids. V trimming: 4 bases; J trimming: 7 bases; junction bases outside the gene matches: 3.

This rearrangement joins TRBV5-8 to TRBJ2-3, with a possible D match to TRBD2 (5 bases). The germline gives CDR1 SGHTS, CDR2 YDEGEE. This CDR3 is 16 amino acids long. Trimming stripped 4 bases from V and 2 bases from J, with 17 bases between. DNA of the CDR3: TGTGCCAGCAGCCTCGCTGGACTTAGCTTCACAGATACGCAGTATTTT. This codes for CASSLAGLSFTDTQYF. Combining the CDR3 with reference TRBV5-8 and TRBJ2-3 gives the whole variable domain EAGVTQSPTHLIKTRGQQATLRCSPISGHTSVYWYQQALGLGLQFLLWYDEGEERNRGNFPPRFSGRQFPNYSSELNVNALELEDSALYLCASSLAGLSFTDTQYFGPGTRLTVL.

The chain has TRBV27 and TRBJ2-5; D is unclear. This CDR3 region has 13 residues. V was clipped by 6 bases and J by 2 bases, with 10 bases between them. Per the germline V gene, CDR1 is MNHEY and CDR2 is SMNVEV (reference sequence). The CDR3 DNA reads as TGTGCCAGCAGCCGGGTGAAACAAGAGACCCAGTACTTC. Residues: CASSRVKQETQYF.

This CDR3 reads CASKPDPGGYGYTF. The CDR3 DNA is TGTGCCAGCAAACCCGATCCGGGAGGCTATGGCTACACCTTC. The J gene is TRBJ1-2, the V gene TRBV6-5; D remains unclear. Per the germline V gene, CDR1 is MNHEY and CDR2 is SVGAGI. Trimming removed 7 bases at V and 4 bases at J, with 16 bases between. CDR3 length: 14 amino acids.

This chain connects TRBV15 to TRBJ2-1; D unclear. The CDR3 contains 12 residues. Trimming took off 4 bases at V and 12 bases at J, with 13 bases between the two ends. CDR1 is LNHNV and CDR2 is YYDKDF in the germline V gene (reference sequence). The CDR3 here is CATSNPPGVQFF. CDR3 sequence (DNA): TGTGCCACCAGCAACCCCCCAGGTGTGCAGTTCTTC.

The chain employs TRBV30 and TRBJ1-5, with D possibly TRBD1 on 6 matching bases. The CDR3 is 13 amino acids. The germline gives CDR1 GTSNPN, CDR2 SVGIG (reference sequence). The V and J ends lost 8 bases and 4 bases respectively, with 15 bases between them. The CDR3 coding sequence is TGTGCCCGCTCTCCAGGGGAGAATCAGCCCCAGCATTTT. It encodes CARSPGENQPQHF.

This rearrangement joins TRBV29-1 to TRBJ2-1, with a weak D call TRBD2 (6 bases). This CDR3 has 14 amino acids. V lost 1 base and J 5 bases, leaving 12 bases between the germline ends. Germline-derived CDR1 and CDR2 are SQVTM and ANQGSEA. The CDR3 protein is CSVEVGGINNEQFF. CDR3 DNA sequence: TGCAGCGTTGAAGTCGGCGGGATAAACAATGAGCAGTTCTTC.

Notes on this clone: The junction departs from the called germline gene at one end, perhaps through a read error. The chain carries TRBV4-2 and TRBJ2-3; TRBD2 matches at 10 bases. This CDR3 contains 18 residues. Germline CDR1 is LGHNA and CDR2 is YNFKEQ. CDR3 bases: TGTGCCAGCAGCCAAGGAGTAAGGGGCGACCTAGCGGGGGCCCTTCGACATTTT. Translation gives CASSQGVRGDLAGALRHF.

This clone was seen a handful of times. This chain links TRBV6-6 with TRBJ2-7; 10 positions match TRBD1. V lost 6 bases and J lost 1; bases outside the gene matches: 6. Per germline, CDR1 MNHNY and CDR2 SVGAGI (reference sequence). The CDR3 is made up of 15 amino acids. The CDR3 sequence is CASSPTGGASYEQYF. The CDR3 DNA sequence: TGTGCCAGCAGCCCGACAGGGGGCGCATCCTACGAGCAGTACTTC.

The rearrangement uses TRBV6-5 and TRBJ2-1, with TRBD2 matching over 8 bases. The CDR3 runs to 14 residues. With 5 bases clipped from V and 10 bases from J, the junction kept 10 bases outside the gene matches. Germline assignment: CDR1 MNHEY and CDR2 SVGAGI. The CDR3 is CASSSGTRGREQFF. The CDR3 region has the DNA TGTGCCAGCAGTAGCGGGACTAGAGGACGGGAGCAGTTCTTC.

The chain carries TRBV28 and TRBJ1-1; D possibly corresponds to TRBD1 (6 bases). This CDR3 comprises 12 residues. Germline-derived CDR1 and CDR2 are MDHEN and SYDVKM. The ends were cut back, 10 bases at V and 3 bases at J, with 12 bases in the middle. The CDR3 region is CAIGRGDTEAFF. The CDR3 DNA follows: TGTGCCATTGGGAGGGGGGACACTGAAGCTTTCTTT.

The J gene is TRBJ2-7, the V gene TRBV6-2 or TRBV6-3; 8 bases line up with TRBD1. The V gene end was trimmed by 5 bases and the J gene end by 6 bases; junction bases not matched to a gene: 6. This CDR3 comprises 13 residues. Germline V gene data show CDR1 as MNHEY and CDR2 as SVGEGT. The chain's CDR3 is CASSPWTGSEQYF. The CDR3 DNA reads TGTGCCAGCAGTCCATGGACAGGGAGCGAGCAGTACTTC.

The chain links TRBV28 to TRBJ2-2, with 10 bases lining up with TRBD2. The V gene's germline CDR1 is MDHEN and CDR2 SYDVKM. CDR3 length: 16 amino acids. J lost 6 bases, V lost 5 bases, and 9 bases had no gene match. In DNA, the CDR3 is TGTGCCAGCAGTACCCCCTCAGCGGGAGGGGCCGGGGAGCTGTTTTTT. This codes for CASSTPSAGGAGELFF.

The chain links TRBV24-1 to TRBJ2-7; tentative D call: TRBD1 (6 bases). The V gene lost 4 bases and the J gene lost 5 bases, with 11 bases spanning the gap. The CDR3 contains 13 residues. Per germline, CDR1 KGHDR and CDR2 SFDVKD. The CDR3 nucleotides read TGTGCCACCAGTGAGAGGGACAACCACGAGCAGTACTTC. Its protein product is CATSERDNHEQYF.

The chain joins TRBV7-2 to TRBJ2-1; 7 bases agree with TRBD1. The CDR3 runs 15 residues. Germline assignment: CDR1 SGHTA and CDR2 FQGNSA. The junction had 6 bases not matched to a gene; V was cut back by 5 bases and J by 2 bases. The CDR3: CASSPLGGPYNEQFF. In DNA form, the CDR3 reads TGTGCCAGCAGCCCATTAGGGGGCCCCTACAATGAGCAGTTCTTC.

This rearrangement joins TRBV4-1 to TRBJ2-7; 7 bases are shared with TRBD2. Germline CDR1 MGHRA, CDR2 YSYEKL. This CDR3 spans 15 amino acids. V lost 1 base to trimming and J lost 6 bases; unmatched junction nucleotides: 9. CDR3 amino acids: CASSQVAGANIEQYF. The CDR3 DNA reads as TGCGCCAGCAGCCAAGTTGCGGGAGCTAATATCGAGCAGTACTTC.

CDR3 in DNA: TGCGCCAGCAGCCGAGTAGAGGGGGCTAACAATGAGCAGTTCTTC. Translation: CASSRVEGANNEQFF. The rearrangement links TRBV4-1 to TRBJ2-1; 7 bases agree with TRBD1. The V gene's germline CDR1 is MGHRA and CDR2 YSYEKL. V lost 4 bases and J lost 5; bases outside the gene matches: 8. This CDR3 comprises 15 residues.

This clone was observed once. V usage is TRBV25-1 and J usage is TRBJ1-2; D unclear. The CDR3 has 14 residues. The germline V gene has CDR1 MGHDK and CDR2 SYGVNS. Deletions cut 5 bases from V and 3 bases from J, with 13 bases between. CDR3: CASSSTKAHYGYTF. The CDR3 DNA follows: TGTGCCAGCAGTTCGACTAAGGCTCACTATGGCTACACCTTC.

This chain uses TRBV11-2 with TRBJ2-3, with 12 nucleotides matching TRBD2. V was clipped by 7 bases and J by 6 bases; unmatched bases: 5. The CDR3 has 14 amino acids. The germline V gene has CDR1 SGHAT and CDR2 FQNNGV. The DNA of the CDR3 is TGTGCCAGCAACCCGGGACTAGCGGGCGATACGCAGTATTTT. Translated: CASNPGLAGDTQYF.

The chain combines TRBV1 with TRBJ2-1; the listed D gene, TRBD2, was not tested against the DNA. TRBV1 is a pseudogene locus. The length of the CDR3 is 12 residues. DNA of the CDR3: TGCACCAGCAGCCCCGCTCGGAATGAGCAGTTCTTC. Amino acid sequence: CTSSPARNEQFF.

The chain recombines TRBV27 with TRBJ2-1, with 8 bases lining up with TRBD1. V trimming: 5 bases; J trimming: 7 bases; junction bases outside the gene matches: 10. The CDR3 sequence is 15 residues long. CDR1 and CDR2 (germline): MNHEY, SMNVEV (reference sequence). The CDR3 here is CASSTRTGQWNEQFF. The CDR3 DNA reads as TGTGCCAGCAGTACGCGGACAGGGCAGTGGAATGAGCAGTTCTTC.

This chain joins TRBV6-5 and TRBJ2-3; 8 positions match TRBD1. CDR3 length: 14 residues. Germline CDR1 is MNHEY and CDR2 is SVGAGI. The V segment lost 9 bases and the J segment 2 bases; nucleotides outside the gene matches: 7. CDR3 region: CASATGEYTDTQYF. The CDR3 DNA sequence: TGTGCCAGTGCGACAGGGGAATACACAGATACGCAGTATTTT.

The CDR3: CASSPLQGASNQPQHF. DNA of the CDR3: TGCGCCAGCAGCCCCCTACAGGGGGCGAGCAATCAGCCCCAGCATTTT. The rearrangement uses TRBV4-1 and TRBJ1-5; 9 bases map to TRBD1. V lost 4 bases to trimming and J lost 1 base; unmatched junction nucleotides: 5. This CDR3 is 16 amino acids long. The germline V gene has CDR1 MGHRA and CDR2 YSYEKL.

V and J are TRBV5-1 and TRBJ2-5; TRBD2 aligns across 9 bases. This CDR3 has 15 residues. Germline CDR1 SGHRS, CDR2 YFSETQ. J was trimmed by 5 bases and V by 2 bases; bases with no gene match: 7. In DNA form, the CDR3 reads TGCGCCAGCAGCTTCCAAATAGCGGGGGTGGAGACCCAGTACTTC. The encoded protein is CASSFQIAGVETQYF. Using reference TRBV5-1 and TRBJ2-5 for the parts outside the CDR3, the full variable domain is KAGVTQTPRYLIKTRGQQVTLSCSPISGHRSVSWYQQTPGQGLQFLFEYFSETQRNKGNFPGRFSGRQFSNSRSEMNVSTLELGDSALYLCASSFQIAGVETQYFGPGTRLLVL.

This clone has only one observation. This chain uses TRBV10-3 with TRBJ2-7, with D possibly TRBD1 on 5 matching bases. The CDR3 spans 16 residues. Trimming pared 3 bases from V and 3 bases from J, leaving 18 bases between. Germline V gives CDR1 ENHRY, CDR2 SYGVKD. CDR3 sequence (DNA): TGTGCCATCAGTGATCTGGTGGCAGGGAAAAACTACGAGCAGTACTTC. This encodes CAISDLVAGKNYEQYF.